This T cell receptor beta chain was retrieved from a study of PD-1 blockade in classical Hodgkin lymphoma. Only in-frame clones appear in the TCRdb table, and some are missing; sequencing was by immunoSEQ multiplex PCR. The sample shows 95,000 to 100,000 clones, around 88% of them seen only once. Germline-derived CDR1 and CDR2 are GTSNPN and SVGIG (reference sequence). Trimming left V 7 bases short and J 3 bases short, with 18 bases between. The CDR3 runs 15 residues. All the patients suffered relapse after autologous stem cell transplantation, and brentuximab vedotin exposure differed. Here the sequenced sample was peripheral blood mononuclear cells (PBMCs), taken before the second cycle of nivolumab. This TCR was sampled from a human donor with classical Hodgkin lymphoma. The chain combines TRBV30 with TRBJ2-2, with D possibly TRBD1 on 6 matching bases. The CDR3 region is CASDINAGDTGELFF. DNA for the CDR3: TGTGCCTCCGATATTAACGCAGGGGACACCGGGGAGCTGTTTTTT.